This entry is about one T cell receptor beta chain. The antigen is not known. These data originate in a study of persistence of HIV-infected CD4 T cells. Study-level points and caveats: Antigen-responding cells were enriched for degenerate expanded CDR3beta sequences. Proviral oligoclonality tracked with TCR oligoclonality within the same sorted cells.

Stimulation used about 10 ug/mL lysate from CMV-infected fibroblasts. Sorting of responding CD4+ T cells relied on upregulated CD40 ligand together with CD69. Adults with HIV-1 started suppressive ART while chronically infected. The CDR3 totals 17 residues. V gave up 1 base and J gave up 4 bases; unmatched junction bases: 11. The germline gives CDR1 LNHDA, CDR2 SQIVND (reference sequence). Sequencing used immunoSEQ version 4 in survey mode. The table came from immunoSEQ multiplex PCR; TCRdb's copy has only in-frame clones and leaves some out. In the table there are approximately 19,000 clones, roughly two thirds of which are singletons.

The chain employs TRBV19 and TRBJ1-2; TRBD1 aligns across 8 bases. The TCR was taken from an adult woman with HIV who was CMV-seropositive. This material consisted of CD4+ T cells sorted from PBMCs after roughly 20-hour stimulation, taken from a patient who received antiretroviral therapy. As DNA, the CDR3 is TGTGCCAGTAGTATAGGTGCTAGGACAGGGTATAGCTATGGCTACACCTTC. This encodes CASSIGARTGYSYGYTF.